This T cell receptor beta chain was documented in a study of T cell clones after liver transplantation. Generated by immunoSEQ multiplex PCR, the TCRdb table keeps only in-frame clones and is missing some. Found here are 72,000 or so clones, less than 85% of them singletons; the top ten hold roughly 2.8%. Germline V lookup: CDR1 SGDLS, CDR2 YYNGEE. The CDR3 extends over 14 amino acids. Unmatched junction bases numbered 6, after V lost 4 bases and J lost 6 bases. This specimen consisted of CD4+ T cells from blood, obtained at the 22-month timepoint. The source is a human patient who received a liver transplant. The T cells may come from the graft donor. The rearrangement uses TRBV9 and TRBJ2-2; 7 bases are shared with TRBD2. CDR3 region: CASSPRAGPGELFF. CDR3 in DNA: TGTGCCAGCAGCCCCCGAGCGGGGCCCGGGGAGCTGTTTTTT.